This paragraph covers one T cell receptor beta chain sequence. Its antigen is not identified. Nominal health characterized the donors when sampled, though unrecorded immune exposures were likely. CDR1 and CDR2 from the germline V gene are MNHEY and SMNVEV (reference sequence). The CDR3 sequence is 14 residues long. Trimming left V 7 bases short and J 2 bases short, with 15 bases between. The sample is drawn from a study of cytomegalovirus exposure and HLA in healthy donors. The study, taken as a whole, reports: In the analysis, some V segments, TRBV6-2 and TRBV6-3 included, were excluded as indistinguishable.

PCR was performed using 60 Vbeta and 13 Jbeta primers. Only in-frame clones appear in the TCRdb table, and some are missing; sequencing was by immunoSEQ multiplex PCR. The sample lists roughly 190,000 clones, 79% occurring once. Material: PBMCs. This chain joins TRBV27 and TRBJ2-7; D is undetermined. This clonotype was sampled from a girl aged 10 to 17 in good health and CMV-seropositive. The CDR3 sequence is CASKSFGTTYEQYF. CDR3 DNA sequence: TGTGCCAGCAAATCCTTTGGCACTACCTACGAGCAGTACTTC.